This T cell receptor (beta chain) stems from a study of blood T cell repertoires in COVID-19 (TCRdb year 2020). Regarding the research as a whole: Collaborator samples came from the United States, Italy and Spain and covered acute and convalescent phases of COVID-19. The material from the prospective study consisted of cDNA or gDNA derived from T cells, B-cell-depleted T cells, or PBMCs. Deeply sampled blood TCRbeta repertoires from subjects exposed to, actively infected with, or recovered from COVID-19 were included in the dataset. The repertoires were released in a freely available public database intended as a resource for research on the immune response to SARS-CoV-2. Samples came from the ongoing ImmuneRACE study (first 160 participants) plus 1,254 subjects from 6 global collaborators. Nearly every sample came with metadata listing a de-identified subject ID, COVID-19 status, age in years and sex. HLA class I and class II types, where available, came from metadata supplied by the sample provider rather than from assay-based typing.

TCRbeta CDR3 regions were amplified from genomic DNA by means of the immunoSEQ Assay, a bias-controlled multiplex PCR. The paper's data handling went like this. Within the assay, amplification of reference gene primers was used to estimate how many nucleated cells each sample contained. Sequence reads were collapsed and filtered to measure the absolute abundance of every unique TCRbeta CDR3 rearrangement. Productive Simpson clonality was computed per sample as the square root of Simpson's diversity index over productive rearrangements. As stored in TCRdb, this immuneACCESS dataset retains in-frame rearrangements with V and J assigned. A fraction of the clones does not appear; measured against another copy, unresolved V genes explain less than half of the discrepancy, and the remainder lacks a known reason. Clone size and the V and J calls come from that table; the DNA yielded D and trimming. For this sample the table gives roughly 250,000 clones, of which around nine tenths were detected only once. The top ten constitute 2% to 2.5% of the sample.

A second Seattle source provided samples from volunteer blood donors who had recovered from COVID-19. Collaborating institutions collected whole blood in K2EDTA tubes following their own protocols. For TCRbeta analysis, collaborator samples were shipped as frozen whole blood, as isolated PBMCs, or as DNA extracted from either sample type. Broader findings and caveats from the paper: Clinical and demographic metadata were provided uncurated, with the amount varying by source and participant.

CDR1 and CDR2 (LGHNA, YSLEER) derive from the germline V gene. The CDR3 spans 13 residues, from the cysteine through the phenylalanine. The entry retains the CDR3 DNA only, 39 bases that are in frame from base 1. A distance of 10 bases separates the germline ends of V and J, which lose 4 bases and 3 bases respectively. Points on this clone: The target of this receptor is not known. No much larger clone exists at a distance of one base, and base qualities are not known.

The TCR originated in a woman aged 40-49 years who had recovered from COVID-19. This chain joins TRBV4-3 to TRBJ2-7; the D gene is possibly TRBD2, with 5 bases matching. The sequenced sample consisted of peripheral blood. CDR3 loop: CASSRGLYYEQYF. The DNA sequence is as follows: TGCGCCAGCAGCCGAGGACTCTACTACGAGCAGTACTTC.